These 4 T cell receptor beta chains were sequenced from one sample in a study of regulatory T cells in long-lasting Graves disease. The time point here: newly diagnosed GD, antithyroid drugs for less than 3 months. Following extraction of RNA from PBMCs, that RNA was used to make the TCR library. Both iRepertoire HTBI primers and Arm-PCR of CDR3 regions were used to build the TCR beta libraries. TCRdb passed the multiplex PCR reads through MiXCR, listing each CDR3 protein once. The sample yields some 500,000 distinct CDR3 sequences, 16% seen once. The sample was also reused in another study, on T cells in Graves' hyperthyroidism and ophthalmopathy.

Sequences were derived from peripheral blood mononuclear cells (PBMCs), sampled at new diagnosis, from a patient treated with antithyroid drugs. The receptors originated from a woman aged 35-60 years with Graves disease.

This clonotype was counted at least ten times. The chain uses TRBV2 and TRBJ2-3, with D possibly TRBD1 on 6 matching bases. The V gene's germline CDR1 is SNHLY and CDR2 FYNNEI. Trimming cost V 4 bases and J 5 bases, with 7 bases left between them. CDR3 length equals 12 residues. CDR3 bases: TGTGCCAGCAGTGGGACAGTAGATACGCAGTATTTT. It codes for CASSGTVDTQYF.

V and J are TRBV2 and TRBJ2-5; TRBD1 agrees at 10 bases. The CDR3 loop spans 14 amino acids. Per the germline V gene, CDR1 is SNHLY and CDR2 is FYNNEI. Trimming cost V 6 bases and J 7 bases; bases outside gene matches: 8. The CDR3: CASSELGQGGTQYF. In DNA, the CDR3 is TGTGCCAGCAGCGAGTTAGGACAGGGGGGGACCCAGTACTTC.

As regards this clonotype: A much more abundant neighbour one base away suggests this may be a read error. The chain joins TRBV25-1 to TRBJ2-7; no clear D. The CDR3 is 12 residues long. V lost 3 bases and J lost 2, with 5 bases in between. From germline, CDR1 is MGHDK and CDR2 SYGVNS. CDR3 protein: CASSDTTYEQYF. The CDR3 coding sequence is TGTGCCAGCAGTGACACGACCTACGAGCAGTACTTC.

The chain carries TRBV19 and TRBJ1-1; no firm D call. Germline V gene sequence: CDR1 LNHDA, CDR2 SQIVND (reference sequence). This CDR3 contains 13 residues. With 1 base removed from V and 4 bases from J, the gap between germline ends came to 7 bases. Written as DNA, the CDR3 is TGTGCCAGTAGTATAGTAGGAGGCACTGAAGCTTTCTTT. Protein: CASSIVGGTEAFF.